These 30 T cell receptor beta chains were sequenced from one sample in a study of neurological immune-mediated disorders. MiXCR, applied by TCRdb to the 5' RACE reads, yields one record per CDR3 protein. Of 40,000 or so distinct CDR3 sequences detected, approximately 5.1% appear once; the ten largest clones hold approximately 8.7%. The specimen sequenced was CD4+ T cells from blood. These receptors were obtained from a man between 18 and 29 years old in good health.

This clonotype was detected many times. This sequence joins TRBV20-1 and TRBJ2-4; 11 bases map to TRBD1. CDR3 length: 17 amino acids. Germline CDR1 DFQATT, CDR2 SNEGSKA (reference sequence). The ends lost 5 bases at V and 5 bases at J; junction bases unmatched: 14. The CDR3, as DNA: TGCAGTGCTTCTTTGGGACAGGGGGTATTGTGGGAAAACATTCAGTACTTC. Protein sequence: CSASLGQGVLWENIQYF.

This clonotype appeared many times. The chain combines TRBV7-2 with TRBJ1-2; D is unresolved. Germline CDR1 and CDR2: SGHTA and FQGNSA. Trimming took 1 base from V and 4 from J, leaving 4 bases between them. The CDR3 contains 12 residues. For the CDR3, the DNA is TGTGCCAGCAGCTTAGGGGCCTATGGCTACACCTTC. The encoded protein is CASSLGAYGYTF.

The sample holds many counts of this clonotype. In nucleotides, the CDR3 is TGCAGTGCTAGACCTCGACAAGGGCGGCTGGATGAAAAACTGTTTTTT. This encodes CSARPRQGRLDEKLFF. This chain links TRBV20-1 with TRBJ1-4; no clear D. V was pared by 2 bases and J by 6 bases, with 19 bases between. Germline-derived CDR1 and CDR2 are DFQATT and SNEGSKA (reference sequence). The CDR3 extends over 16 amino acids.

The rearrangement uses TRBV19 and TRBJ2-7; 7 nucleotides agree with TRBD2. CDR3 length: 14 amino acids. V was clipped by 6 bases and J by 1 base; unmatched bases: 6. Germline-derived CDR1 and CDR2 are LNHDA and SQIVND (reference sequence). The CDR3 DNA follows: TGTGCCAGTAGCTCTGCGGGGGAGTCCTACGAGCAGTACTTC. This encodes CASSSAGESYEQYF.

There are many counts of this clonotype. The V and J genes are TRBV18 and TRBJ1-1; unclear D gene. Trimming pared 4 bases from V and 0 bases from J, leaving 9 bases between. The V gene's germline CDR1 is KGHSH and CDR2 LQKENI. The CDR3 sequence is 14 residues long. The CDR3 nucleotides are TGTGCCAGCTCACAGAGTACAGTGAACACTGAAGCTTTCTTT. Translated: CASSQSTVNTEAFF.

This clonotype was detected many times. This chain links TRBV10-3 with TRBJ2-6; the D is unclear. The V and J ends lost 7 bases and 0 bases respectively, with 1 base between them. The CDR3 is 12 amino acids. Germline V gene data show CDR1 as ENHRY and CDR2 as SYGVKD. CDR3 sequence reads: CAINSGANVLTF. The CDR3 DNA sequence: TGTGCCATCAACTCTGGGGCCAACGTCCTGACTTTC.

With regard to this clonotype: A much more abundant neighbour one base away suggests this may be a read error. The V call is TRBV20-1, the J call TRBJ2-5; 7 bases align to TRBD2. Germline CDR1 reads DFQATT; CDR2 reads SNEGSKA (reference sequence). V dropped 7 bases and J dropped 5; count of bases not matched to a gene: 10. The CDR3 has 13 amino acids. CDR3 residues: CSDKSSGRETQYF. In DNA, the CDR3 is TGCAGTGATAAATCTAGCGGTCGGGAGACCCAGTACTTC.

This clonotype was counted many times. The genes are TRBV7-8 and TRBJ2-7; TRBD1 matches 8 bases. V lost 4 bases and J lost 2; bases outside the gene matches: 10. The CDR3 spans 16 residues. CDR1 is SGHVS, CDR2 FQNEAQ, per germline. CDR3 region: CASSSDGTGGTYEQYF. Here the CDR3 DNA reads TGTGCCAGCAGCTCTGACGGGACAGGAGGCACCTACGAGCAGTACTTC.

The chain couples TRBV15 to TRBJ1-2, with 10 bases aligning to TRBD1. Germline CDR1 is LNHNV and CDR2 is YYDKDF (reference sequence). CDR3 size: 14 residues. With V trimmed by 3 bases and J by 7 bases, 5 bases remained unmatched. CDR3 nucleotides: TGTGCCACCAGCAGTGGACAGGGGGAAGGTGGCTACACCTTC. Translating it yields CATSSGQGEGGYTF.

This clonotype was picked up many times. V is TRBV10-2 and J is TRBJ2-7, with 7 bases matching TRBD1. CDR3 length equals 14 residues. The J segment lost 1 base and the V segment lost 7 bases, leaving 7 bases of the junction unmatched. The germline CDR1 and CDR2 sequences are WSHSY and SAAADI. The CDR3 reads CASTGQVPSYEQYF. The CDR3 DNA reads as TGCGCCAGCACCGGACAGGTCCCTTCCTACGAGCAGTACTTC.

This clonotype showed up many times. J is TRBJ2-1 and V is TRBV6-6; 7 nucleotides align to TRBD2. Losses at the gene ends were 6 bases for V and 1 base for J; bases not matched to a gene: 9. Germline assignment: CDR1 MNHNY and CDR2 SVGAGI (reference sequence). CDR3 length: 16 amino acids. The CDR3 loop reads CASRSSGAGSYNEQFF. Written as DNA, the CDR3 is TGTGCCAGCAGGAGCAGCGGGGCGGGTTCCTACAATGAGCAGTTCTTC.

This clonotype was counted at least ten times. The chain links TRBV5-1 to TRBJ1-2; D is ambiguous. Trimming left V 0 bases short and J 4 bases short, with 10 bases between. The CDR3 sequence is 14 residues long. Germline CDR1 and CDR2: SGHRS and YFSETQ. CDR3 residues: CASSLGARGYGYTF. The CDR3 region has the DNA TGCGCCAGCAGCTTGGGGGCCCGGGGCTATGGCTACACCTTC.

This clonotype is categorized as medium-sized. The chain has TRBV29-1 and TRBJ1-2; D gene uncertain. The CDR3 consists of 11 residues. From germline, CDR1 is SQVTM and CDR2 ANQGSEA. V was shortened by 4 bases and J by 8 bases, with 11 bases between the two germline ends. CDR3 sequence (DNA): TGCAGCGTTGTATTAGGTCGGGGCTACACCTTC. Encoded protein: CSVVLGRGYTF.

This clonotype was seen at least ten times. The V and J genes are TRBV5-1 and TRBJ1-1; possible D gene TRBD1, 5 bases. The ends were cut back, 0 bases at V and 2 bases at J, with 11 bases in the middle. CDR1 is SGHRS, CDR2 YFSETQ, per germline. The CDR3 has 15 residues. The CDR3, as DNA: TGCGCCAGCAGCTTGGGGTTTGGGGGAAACACTGAAGCTTTCTTT. It yields the protein CASSLGFGGNTEAFF.

This clonotype showed up many times. The gene calls are TRBV12-3 or TRBV12-4 and TRBJ1-2; 8 bases line up with TRBD1. V lost 6 bases, J lost 3 bases, and 12 bases stayed unmatched. The CDR3 is 16 amino acids. The CDR3 sequence: CASSSEPGQADYGYTF. Written as DNA, the CDR3 is TGTGCCAGCAGCTCTGAACCGGGACAGGCCGACTATGGCTACACCTTC.

Details on this clonotype: It is unclear where the CDR3 begins or ends on the DNA, so no DNA is shown, and the CDR3 is as TCRdb lists it. The J gene is TRBJ2-2, the V gene TRBV5-1; the table names TRBD1, a call not compared with the DNA. With termini counted, the CDR3 has 19 amino acids. Germline lookup yields CDR1 SGHRS and CDR2 YFSETQ. CDR3 in amino acids: CASSFYICSAQDSTGELFF.

This clonotype was seen repeatedly, ten times or more. This chain uses TRBV5-1 with TRBJ1-2; D is possibly TRBD1 (5 bases). Germline lookup yields CDR1 SGHRS and CDR2 YFSETQ. Trimming cost V 4 bases and J 4 bases, with 17 bases left between them. This CDR3 contains 15 residues. The CDR3 loop is CASSPISRGGYGYTF. CDR3 sequence (DNA): TGCGCCAGCAGCCCCATATCACGGGGGGGCTATGGCTACACCTTC.

This clonotype came up many times. This sequence joins TRBV5-1 and TRBJ1-1; the D is unclear. This CDR3 spans 14 amino acids. Germline V CDR1 and CDR2: SGHRS, YFSETQ. V was pared by 5 bases and J by 0 bases, with 11 bases between. The CDR3 sequence is CASRVSGMNTEAFF. The DNA of the CDR3 is TGCGCCAGCAGGGTAAGTGGAATGAACACTGAAGCTTTCTTT.

This clonotype was observed a few times. The V gene is TRBV27, the J gene TRBJ2-1; 8 positions match TRBD1. The CDR3 covers 16 residues. Germline CDR1 MNHEY, CDR2 SMNVEV (reference sequence). V shed 6 bases and J 9 bases; nucleotides not matched to a gene: 16. The CDR3 spells CASSWGRTGRGSEQFF. For the CDR3, the DNA is TGTGCCAGCAGCTGGGGCCGGACAGGGCGGGGTAGTGAGCAGTTCTTC.

In this sample, this clonotype turned up many times. J is TRBJ2-5 and V is TRBV4-3; D call uncertain. Germline V gene data show CDR1 as LGHNA and CDR2 as YSLEER. The length of the CDR3 is 13 residues. Trimming removed 2 bases from V and 7 bases from J, with 11 bases in between. As DNA, the CDR3 is TGCGCCAGCAGCCAAAAGGTCCCGGGGACCCAGTACTTC. Its translation is CASSQKVPGTQYF.

The table lists this clonotype with many counts. J is TRBJ2-1 and V is TRBV14, with no clear D. The CDR3 loop spans 14 amino acids. From germline, CDR1 is SGHDN and CDR2 FVKESK. Trimming shortened V by 3 bases and J by 4 bases, and 10 bases separated the two germline ends. The CDR3 loop reads CASSQVHVYNEQFF. The CDR3 DNA sequence: TGTGCCAGCAGCCAGGTGCACGTTTACAATGAGCAGTTCTTC.

The rearrangement uses TRBV18 and TRBJ2-3; 10 bases agree with TRBD2. V was clipped by 0 bases and J by 3 bases; unmatched bases: 3. Germline V gene data show CDR1 as KGHSH and CDR2 as LQKENI. The CDR3 runs to 16 residues. CDR3: CASSPPSLAGTDTQYF. CDR3 in DNA: TGTGCCAGCTCACCACCGTCACTAGCGGGGACAGATACGCAGTATTTT.

This clonotype was observed many times. The gene calls are TRBV20-1 and TRBJ2-1, with TRBD1 matching over 9 bases. The CDR3 has 16 residues. V was pared by 4 bases and J by 1 base, with 8 bases of the junction left unmatched. Germline lookup yields CDR1 DFQATT and CDR2 SNEGSKA (reference sequence). The DNA of the CDR3 is TGCAGTGCTAAGCACAGGGGGCTAGGGTCCTACAATGAGCAGTTCTTC. This translates into CSAKHRGLGSYNEQFF.

This clonotype was found many times. The V gene is TRBV11-2, the J gene TRBJ1-1, with TRBD1 as a possible D gene (6 bases). The V end was cut by 2 bases, the J end by 1 base, with 11 bases between. The CDR3 contains 15 residues. Germline lookup yields CDR1 SGHAT and CDR2 FQNNGV. The DNA of the CDR3 is TGTGCCAGCAGCTTAAGTTACAGGGAGAACACTGAAGCTTTCTTT. Translated: CASSLSYRENTEAFF.

This clonotype has at least ten counts. The rearrangement joins TRBV5-1 to TRBJ2-3, with D possibly being TRBD2 (6 bases). Germline V lookup: CDR1 SGHRS, CDR2 YFSETQ. This CDR3 has 16 residues. V was trimmed by 0 bases and J by 5 bases, leaving 16 bases between them. The DNA of the CDR3 is TGCGCCAGCAGCTTGGGTGAGGGACTGGGTAAAGATACGCAGTATTTT. Translating gives CASSLGEGLGKDTQYF.

This clonotype has at least ten counts. This chain joins TRBV12-3 or TRBV12-4 and TRBJ1-5, with D unclear. The CDR3 totals 14 residues. The V end lost 3 bases, the J end lost 5 bases, and 11 bases lay between the germline ends. The CDR3 region is CASSFVGGYQPQHF. The CDR3 DNA follows: TGTGCCAGCAGTTTCGTCGGAGGATATCAGCCCCAGCATTTT.

Comments on this clonotype: Possible read error: a much larger clone is one base away. This chain joins TRBV6-5 and TRBJ1-1; D call uncertain. CDR1 and CDR2 (germline): MNHEY, SVGAGI. The CDR3 is 15 residues long. The chain's CDR3 is CSSSYSGTISTEAFF. In nucleotides, the CDR3 is TGTTCCAGCAGTTACTCTGGCACGATATCCACTGAAGCTTTCTTT.

This clonotype was observed many times. The rearrangement uses TRBV12-3 or TRBV12-4 and TRBJ1-2; tentatively, D is TRBD1 (6 bases). This CDR3 has 14 amino acids. V was pared by 3 bases and J by 8 bases, with 16 bases between. In DNA form, the CDR3 reads TGTGCCAGCAGTTTCACGGCCTCCAGGGGCGGCTACACCTTC. Its protein is CASSFTASRGGYTF.

This clonotype has ten or more counts. The chain is built from TRBV5-1 and TRBJ1-6; D might be TRBD1 (6 bases). This CDR3 is 15 amino acids long. Trimming stripped 3 bases from V and 7 bases from J, with 14 bases between. Looked up from germline, CDR1 is SGHRS and CDR2 is YFSETQ. The CDR3 DNA reads as TGCGCCAGCAGCTCGACTACAGGGTACAATTCACCCCTCCACTTT. Translated: CASSSTTGYNSPLHF. Combining the CDR3 with reference TRBV5-1 and TRBJ1-6 gives the whole variable domain KAGVTQTPRYLIKTRGQQVTLSCSPISGHRSVSWYQQTPGQGLQFLFEYFSETQRNKGNFPGRFSGRQFSNSRSEMNVSTLELGDSALYLCASSSTTGYNSPLHFGNGTRLTVT.

This clonotype occurred many times. The chain couples TRBV5-1 to TRBJ2-1; 9 bases are shared with TRBD1. Germline trimming cut 0 bases from V and 9 bases from J; bases unmatched to any gene: 10. The CDR3 consists of 16 residues. The germline V gene has CDR1 SGHRS and CDR2 YFSETQ. CDR3 DNA sequence: TGCGCCAGCAGCTTGGCCTGGACAGGGGCGGGTGGTGAGCAGTTCTTC. Protein sequence: CASSLAWTGAGGEQFF. The full variable domain, its missing parts supplied by reference TRBV5-1 and TRBJ2-1, is KAGVTQTPRYLIKTRGQQVTLSCSPISGHRSVSWYQQTPGQGLQFLFEYFSETQRNKGNFPGRFSGRQFSNSRSEMNVSTLELGDSALYLCASSLAWTGAGGEQFFGPGTRLTVL.